The 27 T cell receptor beta chains below all came from one sample that was sequenced in a study of T cell repertoires in cytomegalovirus infection. MiXCR was run by TCRdb on the reads, yielding one entry per CDR3 protein. Of around 74,000 distinct CDR3 sequences listed, roughly 3.5% are singletons. The sample comprised PBMCs. All receptors come from a human donor in good health (CMV status not recorded). Some clones in this sample may be carry-over from other donors' samples.

This clonotype has ten or more counts. The chain uses TRBV27 and TRBJ1-5; TRBD1 is a possible D gene (5 bases). V lost 7 bases and J 4 bases, leaving 11 bases between the germline ends. Per the germline V gene, CDR1 is MNHEY and CDR2 is SMNVEV (reference sequence). CDR3 length: 13 residues. The CDR3 spells CASTRGVNQPQHF. The DNA of the CDR3 is TGTGCCAGCACCCGGGGCGTGAATCAGCCCCAGCATTTT.

This clonotype was seen many times. V usage is TRBV12-3 or TRBV12-4 and J usage is TRBJ1-1; no reliable D call. CDR3 length: 14 amino acids. Trimming stripped 7 bases from V and 1 base from J, with 13 bases between. The CDR3 spells CASIAGVANTEAFF. The CDR3 DNA sequence: TGTGCCAGCATTGCTGGAGTCGCGAACACTGAAGCTTTCTTT.

This clonotype was counted many times. J is TRBJ2-2 and V is TRBV20-1, with D perhaps TRBD1 or TRBD2 (5 bases each). CDR1 is DFQATT, CDR2 SNEGSKA, per germline (reference sequence). Trimming cost V 3 bases and J 7 bases, with 18 bases left between them. This CDR3 comprises 15 residues. In DNA form, the CDR3 reads TGCAGTGCTAGTTGGCCGGGGCGGGCGGTCGGGGAGCTGTTTTTT. As protein: CSASWPGRAVGELFF.

This clonotype showed up many times. The genes are TRBV29-1 and TRBJ2-1; D may be TRBD2 (5 bases). Germline V CDR1 and CDR2: SQVTM, ANQGSEA. V lost 5 bases and J 0 bases, leaving 8 bases between the germline ends. This CDR3 contains 13 residues. CDR3 sequence (DNA): TGCAGCGTTCGTGGACTCTCCTACAATGAGCAGTTCTTC. Residues: CSVRGLSYNEQFF.

This clonotype has a count of ten or more. This chain connects TRBV7-3 to TRBJ2-3, with D perhaps TRBD2 (5 bases). The CDR3 totals 15 residues. Germline V gene sequence: CDR1 SGHTA, CDR2 FQGTGA. Trimming shortened V by 1 base and J by 1 base, and 9 bases separated the two germline ends. CDR3 sequence (DNA): TGTGCCAGCAGCTTAAATAGCGTCGGCACAGATACGCAGTATTTT. Amino acid sequence: CASSLNSVGTDTQYF.

Ten or more counts support this clonotype. This rearrangement joins TRBV7-2 to TRBJ2-1; D gene unclear. Trimming removed 2 bases from V and 4 bases from J, with 9 bases in between. From germline, CDR1 is SGHTA and CDR2 FQGNSA. There are 14 residues in the CDR3. DNA for the CDR3: TGTGCCAGCAGCTTACGGTCCTTTTACAATGAGCAGTTCTTC. Translating gives CASSLRSFYNEQFF.

This clonotype was picked up many times. CDR3 sequence: CASSLIGQLAYGYTF. CDR3 bases: TGTGCCAGCAGTTTGATCGGACAGTTGGCCTATGGCTACACCTTC. The genes are TRBV28 and TRBJ1-2, with D tentatively TRBD1 (6 bases). This CDR3 is 15 amino acids long. CDR1 is MDHEN, CDR2 SYDVKM, per germline. V lost 3 bases and J lost 4, with 15 bases in between.

In its sample, this clonotype was seen many times. The chain has TRBV9 and TRBJ2-3; D could derive from TRBD1 or TRBD2 (5 bases each). The CDR3 has 14 amino acids. Between the trimmed V and J ends, which lost 7 bases and 5 bases, there was a span of 17 bases. Per germline, CDR1 SGDLS and CDR2 YYNGEE. This CDR3 reads CASAKNQRGDTQYF. DNA of the CDR3: TGTGCCAGCGCCAAGAACCAGAGGGGAGATACGCAGTATTTT.

This clonotype was observed many times. The genes are TRBV6-1 and TRBJ1-1, with D possibly TRBD1 on 6 matching bases. Germline loops: CDR1 MNHNS, CDR2 SASEGT. The germline V and J ends were trimmed by 8 bases and 7 bases, with 20 bases remaining between them. There are 14 residues in the CDR3. The CDR3 nucleotides are TGTGCCAGCCGTTGGGCGGATGGGGACAATGAAGCTTTCTTT. It encodes CASRWADGDNEAFF.

This clonotype was detected many times. This chain joins TRBV28 and TRBJ1-2; D not resolved. The length of the CDR3 is 13 residues. Germline V gene data show CDR1 as MDHEN and CDR2 as SYDVKM. Trimming left V 7 bases short and J 2 bases short, with 11 bases between. The CDR3: CASTLRVNYGYTF. The CDR3 DNA reads as TGTGCCAGCACCCTTCGGGTGAACTATGGCTACACCTTC.

This chain joins TRBV12-3 or TRBV12-4 and TRBJ1-4; no firm D call. Trimming removed 0 bases from V and 2 bases from J, with 13 bases in between. This CDR3 region has 17 residues. The CDR3 loop reads CASSLAPGKGTNEKLFF. DNA of the CDR3: TGTGCCAGCAGTTTAGCGCCAGGAAAAGGGACTAATGAAAAACTGTTTTTT.

This clonotype was found many times. This chain joins TRBV2 and TRBJ1-1; D is possibly TRBD1 (5 bases). This CDR3 has 14 residues. Germline values: CDR1 SNHLY, CDR2 FYNNEI. Trimming removed 0 bases at V and 4 bases at J, with 9 bases between. The CDR3 nucleotides are TGTGCCAGCAGTGAAGCGCAAGGGGCCACTGAAGCTTTCTTT. This gives the protein CASSEAQGATEAFF.

This clonotype appeared many times. The gene calls are TRBV4-1 and TRBJ2-7, with D possibly being TRBD1 (5 bases). The ends were cut back, 0 bases at V and 3 bases at J, with 6 bases in the middle. This CDR3 comprises 13 residues. The germline CDR1 and CDR2 sequences are MGHRA and YSYEKL. The CDR3 region has the DNA TGCGCCAGCAGCCAAGATGACAGCTACGAGCAGTACTTC. Encoded protein: CASSQDDSYEQYF.

This clonotype was counted many times. The chain is built from TRBV20-1 and TRBJ2-7; 9 bases are a match to TRBD2. Germline-derived CDR1 and CDR2 are DFQATT and SNEGSKA (reference sequence). J lost 5 bases, V lost 0 bases, and 11 bases had no gene match. The CDR3 loop spans 16 amino acids. In DNA, the CDR3 is TGCAGTGCTAGAGATATAGGCGGGGGGGCCCTCGACGAGCAGTACTTC. This gives the protein CSARDIGGGALDEQYF.

A remark on this clonotype: At one of its ends the junction is not consistent with the germline gene, which may arise from a read error. The rearrangement uses TRBV6-1 and TRBJ1-5; the match to TRBD1 covers 8 bases. The germline V gene has CDR1 MNHNS and CDR2 SASEGT. CDR3 size: 16 residues. The CDR3 is CVSSDTGTGHTQPQHF. In DNA, the CDR3 is TGTGTCAGCAGTGATACCGGGACAGGTCATACTCAGCCCCAGCATTTT.

Ten or more counts support this clonotype. The chain employs TRBV4-3 and TRBJ1-2; a possible D gene is TRBD1 (6 bases). The CDR3 contains 13 residues. Deletions cut 2 bases from V and 4 bases from J, with 8 bases between. Germline values: CDR1 LGHNA, CDR2 YSLEER. CDR3 sequence: CASSQQGSYGYTF. In DNA, the CDR3 is TGCGCCAGCAGCCAACAGGGGTCCTATGGCTACACCTTC.

This clonotype was counted ten times or more. The CDR3 nucleotides read TGTGCCAGCAGCCCCCCGGACTATGGCTACACCTTC. Residues: CASSPPDYGYTF. The V gene is TRBV7-2, the J gene TRBJ1-2; no firm D call. Trimming pared 5 bases from V and 3 bases from J, leaving 7 bases between. Germline V CDR1 and CDR2: SGHTA, FQGNSA. CDR3 length: 12 residues.

This clonotype was seen ten or more times. J is TRBJ2-1 and V is TRBV7-2; D may match TRBD1 or TRBD2 (5 bases each). Looked up from germline, CDR1 is SGHTA and CDR2 is FQGNSA. The CDR3 totals 13 residues. Trimming stripped 5 bases from V and 16 bases from J, with 21 bases between. CDR3 in amino acids: CASSQDKGLRDFF. CDR3 bases: TGTGCCAGCAGCCAAGACAAGGGTTTACGGGACTTCTTC.

This clonotype was counted ten times or more. The chain couples TRBV11-2 to TRBJ2-3; D possibly corresponds to TRBD1 (5 bases). This CDR3 contains 15 residues. V lost 8 bases and J lost 0, with 15 bases in between. Germline CDR1 reads SGHAT; CDR2 reads FQNNGV. CDR3: CASVVSGKSTDTQYF. For the CDR3, the DNA is TGTGCCAGCGTCGTGTCAGGGAAGAGCACAGATACGCAGTATTTT.

This clonotype appeared many times. The chain uses TRBV20-1 and TRBJ1-5; 8 nucleotides agree with TRBD1. With V trimmed by 6 bases and J by 3 bases, 7 bases remained unmatched. This CDR3 is built from 14 residues. Germline CDR1 DFQATT, CDR2 SNEGSKA (reference sequence). CDR3 nucleotides: TGCAGTGCCCAGGGACAGGTGCCCAATCAGCCCCAGCATTTT. Translation: CSAQGQVPNQPQHF.

This clonotype was counted many times. This rearrangement joins TRBV4-3 to TRBJ1-6; possibly TRBD1 for D (6 bases). V was cut by 0 bases and J by 7 bases, with 7 bases left in between. The CDR3 covers 14 residues. Germline CDR1 reads LGHNA; CDR2 reads YSLEER. The CDR3 is CASSQEGANSPLHF. The CDR3, as DNA: TGCGCCAGCAGCCAAGAGGGGGCGAATTCACCCCTCCACTTT.

This clonotype occurred many times. The CDR3 loop reads CASSYVGGRAEAFF. The CDR3 DNA reads TGTGCCAGCAGTTACGTTGGGGGTAGGGCTGAAGCTTTCTTT. The V and J genes are TRBV6-5 and TRBJ1-1; possibly TRBD1 for D (5 bases). This CDR3 has 14 residues. CDR1 MNHEY and CDR2 SVGAGI come from the germline V gene. Deletions cut 2 bases from V and 6 bases from J, with 13 bases between.

Many counts were recorded for this clonotype. The V and J genes are TRBV6-5 and TRBJ2-7, with 7 bases that match TRBD2. The CDR3 consists of 15 residues. The germline gives CDR1 MNHEY, CDR2 SVGAGI. Losses at the gene ends were 2 bases for V and 3 bases for J; bases not matched to a gene: 7. Here the CDR3 DNA reads TGTGCCAGCAGTTACGCGAGCGGGGCGCACTACGAGCAGTACTTC. Its translation is CASSYASGAHYEQYF.

This clonotype was recorded at least ten times. The rearrangement joins TRBV7-9 to TRBJ2-1; 9 nucleotides agree with TRBD2. The V and J ends lost 1 base and 7 bases, in that order; junction bases with no gene match: 8. CDR1 is SEHNR and CDR2 is FQNEAQ in the germline V gene (reference sequence). The CDR3 consists of 16 residues. The CDR3 region is CASSLDAGGPTNEQFF. As DNA, the CDR3 is TGTGCCAGCAGCTTAGATGCGGGGGGGCCTACGAATGAGCAGTTCTTC.

This clonotype has at least ten counts. This rearrangement joins TRBV20-1 to TRBJ2-3, with D maybe TRBD1 (5 bases). The ends were cut back, 1 base at V and 3 bases at J, with 14 bases in the middle. CDR1 is DFQATT and CDR2 is SNEGSKA in the germline V gene (reference sequence). The CDR3 spans 15 residues. The CDR3 sequence: CSARGPTQGTDTQYF. CDR3 coding DNA: TGCAGTGCTAGAGGGCCGACCCAGGGTACAGATACGCAGTATTTT.

This clonotype was counted ten times or more. The chain joins TRBV7-2 to TRBJ2-3, with 7 bases fitting TRBD2. The CDR3 contains 14 residues. J was trimmed by 1 base and V by 2 bases; bases with no gene match: 0. Germline V CDR1 and CDR2: SGHTA, FQGNSA. This chain's CDR3 is CASSLLAGTDTQYF. In DNA form, the CDR3 reads TGTGCCAGCAGCTTACTAGCGGGCACAGATACGCAGTATTTT.

This clonotype was observed many times. The CDR3 DNA is TGTGCCAGTGGACCGACGGCGGGGGAACACTCTCCTGAAGCTTTCTTT. Residues: CASGPTAGEHSPEAFF. The gene calls are TRBV9 and TRBJ1-1; maybe TRBD1 (5 bases). Germline V gene sequence: CDR1 SGDLS, CDR2 YYNGEE. The CDR3 is 16 amino acids. Trimming removed 8 bases from V and 6 bases from J, with 26 bases in between.